These 2 T cell receptor beta chains were all obtained from the same sample, sequenced in a study of cytomegalovirus exposure and HLA in healthy donors. Both 60 Vbeta primers and 13 Jbeta primers went into the PCR. The repertoire was sequenced with immunoSEQ multiplex PCR; TCRdb's copy has only in-frame clones and lacks some. The sample lists over 85,000 clones, 77% seen once, with approximately 8% in the top ten. Sequenced sample: PBMCs. Every receptor here comes from a female donor in good health and CMV-seronegative.

This chain joins TRBV18 and TRBJ1-1, with a tentative D call TRBD1 (5 bases). The CDR3 runs 16 residues. V shed 3 bases and J shed 7 bases, with 21 bases lying between them. The germline CDR1 and CDR2 sequences are KGHSH and LQKENI. Here the CDR3 DNA reads TGTGCCAGCTCACCTGACCAGGCCGGGACTTCTGTTGAAGCTTTCTTT. It translates to CASSPDQAGTSVEAFF.

This clone has a handful of counts. This same CDR3 is encoded by further DNA sequences in the sample. The chain is built from TRBV5-6 and TRBJ2-2; no clear D. There are 13 residues in the CDR3. Germline loops: CDR1 SGHDT, CDR2 YYEEEE. Trimming left V 5 bases short and J 1 base short, with 6 bases between. CDR3 region: CASSLQNTGELFF. The DNA of the CDR3 is TGTGCCAGCAGTTTACAGAACACCGGGGAGCTGTTTTTT. Variable domain in full (rest from reference TRBV5-6 and TRBJ2-2): DAGVTQSPTHLIKTRGQQVTLRCSPKSGHDTVSWYQQALGQGPQFIFQYYEEEERQRGNFPDRFSGHQFPNYSSELNVNALLLGDSALYLCASSLQNTGELFFGEGSRLTVL.